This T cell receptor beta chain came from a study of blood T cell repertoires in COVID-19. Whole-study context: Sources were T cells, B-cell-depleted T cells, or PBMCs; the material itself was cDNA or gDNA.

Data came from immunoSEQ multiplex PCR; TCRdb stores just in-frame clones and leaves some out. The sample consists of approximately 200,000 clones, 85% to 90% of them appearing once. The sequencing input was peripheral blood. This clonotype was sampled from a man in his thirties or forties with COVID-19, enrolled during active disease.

The CDR3 DNA sequence: TGTGCCAGCAGCTCGTCGACCGGGACTCCTACCTTCTACGAGCAGTACTTC. Translating gives CASSSSTGTPTFYEQYF. The V gene is TRBV7-9, the J gene TRBJ2-7; a possible D gene is TRBD2 (6 bases). In germline, CDR1 is SEHNR, CDR2 FQNEAQ (reference sequence). The length of the CDR3 is 17 residues. V was clipped by 4 bases and J by 3 bases, with 22 bases between them.